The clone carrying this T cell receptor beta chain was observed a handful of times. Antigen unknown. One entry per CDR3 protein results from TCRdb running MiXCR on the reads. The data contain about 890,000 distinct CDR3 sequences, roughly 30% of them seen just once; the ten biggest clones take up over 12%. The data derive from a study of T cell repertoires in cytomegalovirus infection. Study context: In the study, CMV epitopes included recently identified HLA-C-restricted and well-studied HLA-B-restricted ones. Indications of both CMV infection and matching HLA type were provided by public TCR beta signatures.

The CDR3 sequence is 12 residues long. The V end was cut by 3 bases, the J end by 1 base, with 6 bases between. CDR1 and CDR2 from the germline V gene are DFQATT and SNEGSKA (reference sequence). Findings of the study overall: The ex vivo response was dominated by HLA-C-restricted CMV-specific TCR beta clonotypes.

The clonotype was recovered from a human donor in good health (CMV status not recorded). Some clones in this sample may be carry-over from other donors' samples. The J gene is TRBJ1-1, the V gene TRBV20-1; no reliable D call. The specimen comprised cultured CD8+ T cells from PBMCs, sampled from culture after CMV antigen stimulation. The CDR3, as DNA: TGCAGTGCTAGGTATTGGAACACTGAAGCTTTCTTT. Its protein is CSARYWNTEAFF.